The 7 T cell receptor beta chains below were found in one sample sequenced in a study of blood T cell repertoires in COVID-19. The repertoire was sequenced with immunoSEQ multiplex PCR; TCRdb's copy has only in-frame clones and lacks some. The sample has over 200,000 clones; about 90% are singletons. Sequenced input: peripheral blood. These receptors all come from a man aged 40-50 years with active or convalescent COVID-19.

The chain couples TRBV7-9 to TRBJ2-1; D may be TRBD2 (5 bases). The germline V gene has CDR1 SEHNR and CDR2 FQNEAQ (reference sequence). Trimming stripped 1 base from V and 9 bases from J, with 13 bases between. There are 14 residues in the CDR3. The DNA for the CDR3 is TGTGCCAGCAGCTTAGTGGGCGCAGAGGGTGAGCAGTTCTTC. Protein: CASSLVGAEGEQFF.

The CDR3 region is CASSPTGSSLYYGYTF. The CDR3, as DNA: TGTGCCAGCAGTCCAACCGGGTCCTCCCTTTACTATGGCTACACCTTC. V usage is TRBV27 and J usage is TRBJ1-2; D gene ambiguous. V was clipped by 5 bases and J by 3 bases, with 19 bases between them. Germline loops: CDR1 MNHEY, CDR2 SMNVEV (reference sequence). The CDR3 length is 16 residues.

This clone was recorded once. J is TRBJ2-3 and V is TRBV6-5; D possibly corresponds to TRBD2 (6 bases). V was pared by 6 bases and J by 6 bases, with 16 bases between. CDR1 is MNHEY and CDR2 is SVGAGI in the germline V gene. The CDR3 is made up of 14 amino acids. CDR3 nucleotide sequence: TGTGCCAGCAGGGGGGACTCCCCCCGGGATACGCAGTATTTT. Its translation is CASRGDSPRDTQYF.

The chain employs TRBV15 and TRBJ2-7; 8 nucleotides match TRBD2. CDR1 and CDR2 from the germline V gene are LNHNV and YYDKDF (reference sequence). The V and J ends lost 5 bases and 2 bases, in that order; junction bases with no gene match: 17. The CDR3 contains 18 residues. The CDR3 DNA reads TGTGCCACCAGCGAGGCCTACCGGTTAGCGGGAATCACCTACGAGCAGTACTTC. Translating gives CATSEAYRLAGITYEQYF.

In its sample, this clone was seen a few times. The CDR3 region is CASSSPGLGNQPQHF. CDR3 in DNA: TGTGCCAGCAGTTCCCCGGGGTTGGGCAATCAGCCCCAGCATTTT. J is TRBJ1-5 and V is TRBV27; D gene unclear. The CDR3 covers 15 residues. V was cut by 4 bases and J by 2 bases, with 12 bases left in between. CDR1 is MNHEY, CDR2 SMNVEV, per germline (reference sequence).

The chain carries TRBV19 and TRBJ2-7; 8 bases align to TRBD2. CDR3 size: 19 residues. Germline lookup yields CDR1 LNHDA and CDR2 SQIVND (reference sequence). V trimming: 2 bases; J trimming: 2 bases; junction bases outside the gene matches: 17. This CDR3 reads CASSISPLDPGGRTYEQYF. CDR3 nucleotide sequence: TGTGCCAGTAGTATATCCCCCCTCGATCCGGGGGGGCGGACCTACGAGCAGTACTTC.

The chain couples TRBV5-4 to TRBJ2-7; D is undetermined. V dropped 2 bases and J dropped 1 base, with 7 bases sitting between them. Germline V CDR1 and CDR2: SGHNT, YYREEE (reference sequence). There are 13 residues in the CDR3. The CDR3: CASSFAGSYEQYF. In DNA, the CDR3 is TGTGCCAGCAGCTTTGCAGGTTCCTACGAGCAGTACTTC. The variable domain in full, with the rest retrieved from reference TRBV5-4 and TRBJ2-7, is ETGVTQSPTHLIKTRGQQVTLRCSSQSGHNTVSWYQQALGQGPQFIFQYYREEENGRGNFPPRFSGLQFPNYSSELNVNALELDDSALYLCASSFAGSYEQYFGPGTRLTVT.